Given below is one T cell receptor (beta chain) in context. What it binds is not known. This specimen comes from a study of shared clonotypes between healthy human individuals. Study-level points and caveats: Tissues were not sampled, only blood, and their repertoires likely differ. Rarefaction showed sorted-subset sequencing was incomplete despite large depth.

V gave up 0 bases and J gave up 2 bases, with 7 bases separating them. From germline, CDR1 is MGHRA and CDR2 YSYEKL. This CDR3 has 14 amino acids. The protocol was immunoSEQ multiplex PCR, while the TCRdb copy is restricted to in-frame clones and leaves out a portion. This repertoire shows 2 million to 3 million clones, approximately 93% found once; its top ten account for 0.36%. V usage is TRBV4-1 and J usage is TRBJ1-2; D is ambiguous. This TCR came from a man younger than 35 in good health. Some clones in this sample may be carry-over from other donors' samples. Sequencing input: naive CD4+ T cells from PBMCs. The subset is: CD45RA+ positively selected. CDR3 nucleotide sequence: TGCGCCAGCAGCCAAGAGAGGCGGAACTATGGCTACACCTTC. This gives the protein CASSQERRNYGYTF.